This T cell receptor beta chain emerged from a study of blood T cell repertoires in COVID-19. The ends lost 5 bases at V and 0 bases at J; junction bases unmatched: 3. The CDR3 has 14 residues. Germline lookup yields CDR1 SGHTA and CDR2 FQGNSA. Clones were sequenced by immunoSEQ multiplex PCR, and TCRdb holds only the in-frame ones, with some missing. The sample gives 55,000 to 80,000 clones, around 82% of which show up once; about 16% is in the top ten. The receptor was isolated from a man of 80 years or more with active COVID-19. Material for sequencing was peripheral blood. V usage is TRBV7-2 and J usage is TRBJ1-1; 7 bases match TRBD1. This CDR3 reads CASSPGQLNTEAFF. DNA of the CDR3: TGTGCCAGCAGCCCGGGACAGCTGAACACTGAAGCTTTCTTT.